This T cell receptor (beta chain) originates from a study of early T cells in non-severe SARS-CoV-2 infection. Study information: From unsorted whole blood, bulk RNA was sequenced, and the chains remained unpaired.

This clonotype was observed a handful of times. The junction departs from germline at one end; a sequencing error may be responsible. Molecules of cDNA were individually given unique molecular identifiers that were attached to them. Using its own MiXCR run on the 5' RACE reads, TCRdb lists one record per CDR3 protein. Of 90,000 to 120,000 distinct CDR3 sequences listed, 9.5% to 13% are singletons. Germline CDR1 is SSHAT and CDR2 is FNYEAQ (reference sequence). The CDR3 is 12 amino acids. The sequence was obtained from an adult who was a healthcare worker with PCR-confirmed SARS-CoV-2 infection or an uninfected control (not recorded which). The V and J genes are TRBV7-7 and TRBJ1-2; D is perhaps TRBD1 (6 bases). Sequencing was performed on whole blood. CDR3 sequence reads: CASSLAGDTYTF. In DNA form, the CDR3 reads TGTGCTAGCAGCTTAGCTGGGGACACCTACACCTTC. Combining the CDR3 with reference TRBV7-7 and TRBJ1-2 gives the whole variable domain GAGVSQSPRYKVTKRGQDVTLRCDPISSHATLYWYQQALGQGPEFLTYFNYEAQPDKSGLPSDRFSAERPEGSISTLTIQRTEQRDSAMYRCASSLAGDTYTFGSGTRLTVV.